These T cell receptor beta chains were read from a single sample in a study of Ad26.COV2.S vaccination and SARS-CoV-2 variants. TCRdb's table, derived via immunoSEQ multiplex PCR, lists solely in-frame clones and lacks some. The sample has about 250,000 clones, 80% to 90% seen once. The material sequenced was peripheral blood, taken in a trial of Ad26.COV2.S vaccine versus placebo. The receptors derive from a person between 18 and 59 years old who received the Ad26.COV2.S COVID-19 vaccine or a placebo. Each CDR3 is given with its conserved first and last residue. D genes are given only for firm matches. For some rows the clone size is stated as once, few or many, or as a class when expanded; others skip it.

J gene,D gene,clone size,V gene,CDR3 DNA,CDR3 protein
TRBJ1-1,TRBD1,few,TRBV9,TGTGCCAGCAGCGTCGGGACAGGCACTGAAGCTTTCTTT,CASSVGTGTEAFF
TRBJ2-7,TRBD2,-,TRBV5-6,TGTGCCAGCAGCCCGGCGGGGGGAATCCACGAGCAGTACTTC,CASSPAGGIHEQYF
TRBJ1-1,-,-,TRBV27,TGTGCCAGCAGTTTACGGACAGCGAACACTGAAGCTTTCTTT,CASSLRTANTEAFF
TRBJ2-7,TRBD2,-,TRBV27,TGTGCCAGCAGGGTTCTTCTAGCGGGGGGCCGGAGTGAGCAGTACTTC,CASRVLLAGGRSEQYF
TRBJ2-7,TRBD2,-,TRBV10-2,TGCGCCAGCAGTGGAGGACTAGCGGGGGGAGGTGTGTCCTACGAGCAGTACTTC,CASSGGLAGGGVSYEQYF
TRBJ2-7,-,-,TRBV6-2/TRBV6-3,TGTGCCAGCAGCCCTGACAGAATCGTAAACTCCTACGAGCAGTACTTC,CASSPDRIVNSYEQYF
TRBJ2-3,TRBD1,-,TRBV19,TGTGCCAGTAGTACGGGACAGGGACGAAGAGGGCAGTATTTT,CASSTGQGRRGQYF
TRBJ1-1,TRBD1,-,TRBV7-8,TGTGCCAGCAGCTTACTTTTTCGGGGGACAGGGTCGTTTGGCACTGAAGCTTTCTTT,CASSLLFRGTGSFGTEAFF
TRBJ1-2,-,-,TRBV7-9,TGTGCCAGCAGCTTAGCGCGGGCCGAATATGGCTACACCTTC,CASSLARAEYGYTF
TRBJ1-5,-,-,TRBV28,TGTGCCAGCAGCCTCGAACAGCCCCAGCATTTT,CASSLEQPQHF
TRBJ1-1,-,once,TRBV12-3/TRBV12-4,TGTGCCAGCAGTCTTTGGGGGGACTGGGCTTTCTTT,CASSLWGDWAFF
TRBJ1-4,TRBD1,-,TRBV29-1,TGCAGCGTCGGGACAGGGAACGAAAAACTGTTTTTT,CSVGTGNEKLFF
TRBJ2-5,TRBD2,-,TRBV10-1,TGCGCCAGCAGTGAGTGGGTAGCGGGATCGGAGACCCAGTACTTC,CASSEWVAGSETQYF
TRBJ1-1,TRBD1,-,TRBV10-1,TGCGCCAGCAGACACTCCCTTACAGGGGACACTGAAGCTTTCTTT,CASRHSLTGDTEAFF
TRBJ2-7,-,-,TRBV7-9,TGTGCCAGCAGCTTAGGCAGGGGACCCTACGAGCAGTACTTC,CASSLGRGPYEQYF
TRBJ2-2,-,-,TRBV6-5,TGTGCCAGCAGCTTCGAGGATACTGGCACCGGGGAGCTGTTTTTT,CASSFEDTGTGELFF
TRBJ1-1,-,-,TRBV19,TGTGCCAGTAGTATACAGAACTGGGGTACTGAAGCTTTCTTT,CASSIQNWGTEAFF
TRBJ1-2,-,-,TRBV7-2,TGTGCCAGCACCGAATACGGTGGCACCTACACCTTC,CASTEYGGTYTF
TRBJ2-1,-,-,TRBV20-1,TGCAGTGTGATTAAGAACAATGAGCAGTTCTTC,CSVIKNNEQFF
TRBJ1-3,TRBD1,-,TRBV15,TGTGCCACCAGCAGGGACAGGTTCCCCGGAAACACCATATATTTT,CATSRDRFPGNTIYF
TRBJ1-1,-,-,TRBV2,TGTGCCAGCAGTGACGTTTATGGGTCGGGCACTGAAGCTTTCTTT,CASSDVYGSGTEAFF
TRBJ1-2,TRBD1,-,TRBV10-2,TGCGCCAGCAGTGAGATCGGACAGGGGAGGGATGGAGGCTATGGCTACACCTTC,CASSEIGQGRDGGYGYTF
TRBJ1-2,-,-,TRBV7-2,TGTGCCAGCAGCCCCCTAGGGGTTTGGGACTATGGCTACACCTTC,CASSPLGVWDYGYTF
TRBJ2-5,TRBD1,-,TRBV5-1,TGCGCCAGCAGCCTCGACAGGGCAGAGACCCAGTACTTC,CASSLDRAETQYF
TRBJ2-6,-,-,TRBV4-1,TGCGCCAGCAGCCAACCTTTTCTAGGCGGGGCCAACGTCCTGACTTTC,CASSQPFLGGANVLTF
TRBJ2-3,-,-,TRBV7-8,TGTGCCAGCAGCTTAAGGGTGTCCCCCACGCAGTATTTT,CASSLRVSPTQYF
TRBJ2-3,-,-,TRBV9,TGTGCCAGCAGCGTAGGGGGGGGCTGGACAGATACGCAGTATTTT,CASSVGGGWTDTQYF
TRBJ1-5,-,-,TRBV7-2,TGTGCCAGCAGCGCGGGCGGACAGCAGCCCCAGCATTTT,CASSAGGQQPQHF
TRBJ2-1,-,-,TRBV27,TGTGCCAGCAGTTCCGGGAGCGTTAATGAGCAGTTCTTC,CASSSGSVNEQFF
TRBJ2-1,-,-,TRBV19,TGTGCCAGTACGACCACCACGAGCTCCTACAATGAGCAGTTCTTC,CASTTTTSSYNEQFF
TRBJ1-2,TRBD1,-,TRBV7-2,TGTGCCAGCAGCTTAGTGGGGCCAGGAACAGGGGGGGCTAACTATGGCTACACCTTC,CASSLVGPGTGGANYGYTF
TRBJ2-3,-,-,TRBV28,TGTGCCAGCGGCCTTGAGATTCCAGATACGCAGTATTTT,CASGLEIPDTQYF
TRBJ1-4,-,-,TRBV11-2,TGTGCCAGCAGCTTAGATTCTCCAAAAGGGGTTGAAAAACTGTTTTTT,CASSLDSPKGVEKLFF
TRBJ2-7,-,-,TRBV2,TGTGCCAGCAGTCCCTCCTACGAGCAGTACTTC,CASSPSYEQYF
TRBJ2-5,-,-,TRBV4-1,TGCGCCAGCAGCCAAGATGTAACGGGGGCTGAGACCCAGTACTTC,CASSQDVTGAETQYF
TRBJ2-7,-,few,TRBV7-6,TGTGCCAGCAGCGCTGCGGGGAGCTCCTACGAGCAGTACTTC,CASSAAGSSYEQYF
TRBJ1-1,TRBD1,-,TRBV5-6,TGTGCCAGCAGCTTGGGGGGGACAGGAGCTTTCTTT,CASSLGGTGAFF
TRBJ2-3,-,-,TRBV4-1,TGCGCCAGCAGAAATCCCCCAGATACGCAGTATTTT,CASRNPPDTQYF
TRBJ1-2,TRBD1,-,TRBV2,TGTGCCAGCAGTCACGGACAGGGGGCCTCGCCGAGCTCCTTC,CASSHGQGASPSSF
TRBJ1-2,-,-,TRBV27,TGTGCCAGCAGTTGGAGGGACGGAGGCTATGGCTACACCTTC,CASSWRDGGYGYTF
TRBJ1-3,-,-,TRBV12-3/TRBV12-4,TGTGCCAGCAAAAAGGGAGCTGGAAACACCATATATTTT,CASKKGAGNTIYF
TRBJ1-2,-,-,TRBV5-1,TGCGCCAGCAGTCCCCCGGGCCTACCAGTTTATGGCTACACCTTC,CASSPPGLPVYGYTF
TRBJ2-3,TRBD2,-,TRBV19,TGTGCCAGTAGCCGACTAGCGGGCACAGATACGCAGTATTTT,CASSRLAGTDTQYF
TRBJ2-3,-,-,TRBV30,TGTGCCTGGAGTGTAGGGCCAGATACGCAGTATTTT,CAWSVGPDTQYF
TRBJ2-1,TRBD1,-,TRBV4-1,TGCGCCAGCAGGAACAGACCCTTCAGGGGGCCTGACAATGAGCAGTTCTTC,CASRNRPFRGPDNEQFF
TRBJ2-1,-,-,TRBV19,TGTGCCAGTAGTATACGGGGCACCAGGAATGAGCAGTTCTTC,CASSIRGTRNEQFF
TRBJ2-7,-,-,TRBV28,TGTGCCAGCAGTTTCTTGGCCGGAGCCTACGAGCAGTACTTC,CASSFLAGAYEQYF
TRBJ2-7,TRBD1,-,TRBV15,TGTGCCACCAGCAGAGATTCCGGGACAGGGGGCGAGCAGTACTTC,CATSRDSGTGGEQYF
TRBJ2-6,-,once,TRBV29-1,TGCAGCGTTGCGGGACAAGCTGGGGCCAACGTCCTGACTTTC,CSVAGQAGANVLTF
TRBJ2-1,-,-,TRBV7-6,TGTGCCAGCAGCCCTCGGGGTGGCGGGGTTCATGAGCAGTTCTTC,CASSPRGGGVHEQFF
TRBJ1-2,-,-,TRBV7-9,TGTGCCAGCAGCCCGCGAGGGTCCTATGGCTACACCTTC,CASSPRGSYGYTF
TRBJ1-2,-,-,TRBV12-3/TRBV12-4,TGTGCCAGCAGTCAGGCTTATGGCTACACCTTC,CASSQAYGYTF
TRBJ1-1,-,-,TRBV6-4,TGTGCCAGCAGTGGGGGGGCTGTGAACACTGAAGCTTTCTTT,CASSGGAVNTEAFF
TRBJ2-1,TRBD2,-,TRBV7-2,TGTGCCAGCAGGAGCAGCGGGGCCTCCTACAATGAGCAGTTCTTC,CASRSSGASYNEQFF
TRBJ1-6,TRBD1,-,TRBV7-2,TGTGCCAGCAGCCCGTCCCGGGACAGGGAAATTAATTCACCCCTCCACTTT,CASSPSRDREINSPLHF
TRBJ2-7,TRBD1,-,TRBV5-1,TGCGCCAGCCGGACGGGACAGGGCTACGAGCAGTACTTC,CASRTGQGYEQYF